These T cell receptor beta chains were read from a single sample in a study of cytomegalovirus exposure and HLA in healthy donors. Using immunoSEQ multiplex PCR, the repertoire was profiled, and TCRdb retains in-frame clones only, with some absent. The sample records about 160,000 clones, 60% to 80% being singletons. Source material: PBMCs. The receptors were gathered from a woman between 45 and 60 years old in good health and CMV-seropositive. CDR3s include the opening cysteine and the closing phenylalanine or tryptophan. The D gene is left open where the match is weak. Clone sizes are given selectively: once, few, many, or a class where the clone is expanded.

j_call | d_call | clone_size | v_call | cdr3_nt | cdr3_aa
TRBJ2-7 | . | . | TRBV6-5 | TGTGCCAGCAGCCCCCCGGGTGTGCGGGGGCATGAGCAGTACTTC | CASSPPGVRGHEQYF
TRBJ2-3 | . | . | TRBV5-1 | TGCGCCAGCAGCTTGTGGGGGGCAGATACGCAGTATTTT | CASSLWGADTQYF
TRBJ2-1 | TRBD2 | . | TRBV9 | TGTGCCAGCAGCGCGGACGGACTAGCGGGGGCCGGCTCCTACAATGAGCAGTTCTTC | CASSADGLAGAGSYNEQFF
TRBJ1-5 | TRBD1 | . | TRBV7-9 | TGTGCCAGCAGCTTCGGGACAGGGAAAAATCAGCCCCAGCATTTT | CASSFGTGKNQPQHF
TRBJ1-2 | . | . | TRBV2 | TGTGCCACCTTCCTACAGGGAAGTCATATCTTC | CATFLQGSHIF
TRBJ2-7 | . | . | TRBV6-5 | TGTGCCAGCCCCGCTGCAGGGGAGAAGTACGAGCAGTACTTC | CASPAAGEKYEQYF
TRBJ1-4 | . | . | TRBV4-1 | TGCGCCAGCAGCCAAGTTCCGGTAGATGAAAAACTGTTTTTT | CASSQVPVDEKLFF
TRBJ2-7 | . | . | TRBV29-1 | TGCAGCTACGGACAAAGCTCCTACGAGCAGTACTTC | CSYGQSSYEQYF
TRBJ2-7 | . | . | TRBV7-2 | TGTGCCAGCAGTTTTAAGGGGTACTCCTACGAGCAGTACTTC | CASSFKGYSYEQYF
TRBJ2-1 | TRBD1 | . | TRBV7-2 | TGTGCCAGCAGCTTCAGGACAGGGGGGAATGAGCAGTTCTTC | CASSFRTGGNEQFF
TRBJ1-5 | TRBD1 | . | TRBV19 | TGTGCCAGTAGAGGGCAGGGGGCTGGTCAGCCCCAGCATTTT | CASRGQGAGQPQHF
TRBJ1-2 | . | . | TRBV19 | TGTGCCAGTAGTGAGGTATGGGACACCTTCTATGGCTACACCTTC | CASSEVWDTFYGYTF
TRBJ1-5 | TRBD1 | few | TRBV9 | TGTGCCAGCAGCCCCTACACCAACCGGGACAGGGTTTACAATCAGCCCCAGCATTTT | CASSPYTNRDRVYNQPQHF
TRBJ2-3 | . | . | TRBV6-1 | TGTGCCAGCACCGAAACTCCGGATACGCAGTATTTT | CASTETPDTQYF
TRBJ2-7 | . | . | TRBV28 | TGTGCCAGCAGTTTAGGAGGGAGAGACTACGAGCAGTACTTC | CASSLGGRDYEQYF
TRBJ1-1 | . | once | TRBV10-1 | TGCGCCAGCAGTGAGTCTGAGGCCTATGAAGCTTTCTTT | CASSESEAYEAFF
TRBJ2-2 | TRBD1 | . | TRBV7-2 | TGTGCCAGCAGCTTACCCATACAGGGGTTAACCGGGGAGCTGTTTTTT | CASSLPIQGLTGELFF
TRBJ1-1 | TRBD1 | . | TRBV30 | TGTGCCGGAACGACAGGGGGGACTGAAGCTTTCTTT | CAGTTGGTEAFF
TRBJ2-3 | TRBD2 | . | TRBV4-1 | TGCGCCAGCAGCCAAGATAGAGTACGACTAGCGGGAGTGGTGGGGCCCACAGATACGCAGTATTTT | CASSQDRVRLAGVVGPTDTQYF
TRBJ2-7 | TRBD1 | . | TRBV7-2 | TGTGCCAGCAGCTTAGAGGGACAGGGTCTCGCCTACGAGCAGTACTTC | CASSLEGQGLAYEQYF
TRBJ1-6 | TRBD1 | . | TRBV2 | TGTGCCAGCGGTTTGATCAGCTCCGGACAGGGGGTTTATTCACCCCTCCACTTT | CASGLISSGQGVYSPLHF
TRBJ2-3 | TRBD2 | . | TRBV7-9 | TGTGCCAGCAGCTCTTGGCTAGCGGGGGGATCGGCAGATACGCAGTATTTT | CASSSWLAGGSADTQYF
TRBJ2-3 | . | . | TRBV27 | TGTGCCAGCAGTTTGAGCCACACAGATACGCAGTATTTT | CASSLSHTDTQYF
TRBJ1-4 | . | . | TRBV7-9 | TGTGCCAGCAGCCAGGACATTGAAAAACTGTTTTTT | CASSQDIEKLFF
TRBJ2-3 | . | . | TRBV4-1 | TGCGCCAGCAGCCCATGGGGAGGCACAGATACGCAGTATTTT | CASSPWGGTDTQYF
TRBJ2-7 | . | . | TRBV5-1 | TGCGCCAGCAGCCCATTGTCCGAGGACGAGCAGTACTTC | CASSPLSEDEQYF
TRBJ2-7 | TRBD2 | . | TRBV2 | TGTGCCAGCAGTGATCCGAGCGGGAGCAATTCCTACGAGCAGTACTTC | CASSDPSGSNSYEQYF
TRBJ2-1 | TRBD1 | . | TRBV5-1 | TGCGCCAGCAGCTTGTCAGGGGGCGCGAATGAGCAGTTCTTC | CASSLSGGANEQFF
TRBJ1-1 | . | . | TRBV2 | TGTGCCAGCAGTGAGTACAGGGCTCGTGAAGCTTTCTTT | CASSEYRAREAFF
TRBJ2-5 | . | . | TRBV2 | TGTGCCAGCAGGACAGGCGTCGAGACCCAGTACTTC | CASRTGVETQYF
TRBJ1-3 | . | once | TRBV21-1 | TGTGCCAGCAGCAAGCACATACGGGACAAGCGGGGGAACACCATATATTTT | CASSKHIRDKRGNTIYF
TRBJ1-3 | TRBD1 | . | TRBV10-3 | TGTGCCTCATCCGGACAGGCGGGTATGACCATATATTTT | CASSGQAGMTIYF
TRBJ1-3 | . | . | TRBV7-2 | TGTGCCAGCAGCCCCAGGGCCTCTGGAAACACCATATATTTT | CASSPRASGNTIYF
TRBJ2-3 | . | . | TRBV5-4 | TGTGCCAGCAGCTTCCACACAGATACGCAGTATTTT | CASSFHTDTQYF
TRBJ2-7 | . | once | TRBV28 | TGTGCCAGCAGGTTTATGGGGGCCGAGCAGTACTTC | CASRFMGAEQYF
TRBJ1-1 | TRBD1 | . | TRBV6-6 | TGTGCCAGCAGTTACTCACCGACAGGGTTGAACACTGAAGCTTTCTTT | CASSYSPTGLNTEAFF
TRBJ1-1 | . | . | TRBV29-1 | TGCAGCGTTGAGGTACAGCCGAACACTGAGGCTTTCTTT | CSVEVQPNTEAFF
TRBJ2-7 | TRBD1 | . | TRBV7-2 | TGTGCCAGCAGCTTTGACAGGGGGTACGAGCAGTACTTC | CASSFDRGYEQYF
TRBJ2-7 | . | . | TRBV11-2 | TGTGCCAGCAGCTCCCTCTACGAGCAGTACTTC | CASSSLYEQYF
TRBJ1-5 | TRBD1 | once | TRBV28 | TGTGCCAGCAGTTCCGACAGGGGCCGTCAGCCCCAGCATTTT | CASSSDRGRQPQHF
TRBJ1-1 | . | few | TRBV6-5 | TGTGCCAGCAGTTACGCCGGGGGGCTAGGCACTGAAGCTTTCTTT | CASSYAGGLGTEAFF
TRBJ2-7 | TRBD1 | . | TRBV10-2 | TGCGCCAGTAAAGGGACAGGGGGCGGATACGAGCAGTACTTC | CASKGTGGGYEQYF
TRBJ1-6 | TRBD1 | . | TRBV6-6 | TGTGCCAGCAGTTGGCCACCGGGACAGGGGAATTCACCCCTCCACTTT | CASSWPPGQGNSPLHF
TRBJ1-2 | TRBD1 | . | TRBV7-2 | TGTGCCAGCAGTGCAAACAGGGGAAACTATGGCTACACCTTC | CASSANRGNYGYTF
TRBJ1-2 | TRBD1 | . | TRBV5-6 | TGTGCCAGCAGCATAGCGGGACAGAAGTATGGCTACACCTTC | CASSIAGQKYGYTF
TRBJ1-5 | TRBD1 | . | TRBV28 | TGTGCCAGCAGATTAACCGGGACAGGGGACCAGCCCCAGCATTTT | CASRLTGTGDQPQHF
TRBJ1-6 | . | . | TRBV5-4 | TGTGCCAGCAGCCCTGGCCAGAATTCACCCCTCCACTTT | CASSPGQNSPLHF
TRBJ2-1 | TRBD1 | . | TRBV19 | TGTGCCAGTAGTCGGCGGGGACAGGGGGCGCAGAATGAGCAGTTCTTC | CASSRRGQGAQNEQFF
TRBJ2-3 | TRBD2 | . | TRBV4-1 | TGCGCCAGCAGCCGAAGCGGGGGGGCGGGGGATACGCAGTATTTT | CASSRSGGAGDTQYF
TRBJ2-5 | TRBD2 | . | TRBV5-4 | TGTGCCAGCAGCTCCGGACTAGCGGAAGAGACCCAGTACTTC | CASSSGLAEETQYF
TRBJ2-7 | TRBD2 | . | TRBV7-9 | TGTGCCAGCAGCCCCCCCAGCGGGAGTCTCTACGAGCAGTACTTC | CASSPPSGSLYEQYF
TRBJ2-7 | TRBD1 | . | TRBV19 | TGTGCCAGTAGTATAAAACAGGGGGCCTACGAGCAGTACTTC | CASSIKQGAYEQYF
TRBJ1-1 | . | . | TRBV29-1 | TGCAGCTCCCGGACAGAGCTGAACACTGAAGCTTTCTTT | CSSRTELNTEAFF
TRBJ1-5 | TRBD1 | once | TRBV28 | TGTGCCAGCAGTTCCCTGGACAGGTATAGCAATCAGCCCCAGCATTTT | CASSSLDRYSNQPQHF